This T cell receptor beta chain emerged from a study of tumor-infiltrating lymphocytes in primary liver carcinoma. In the study overall: In every tissue type, samples returned a similar yield of roughly 3.5 to 7.13 million productive TCRbeta reads.

Overall study results and limits: Present in all five tumor regions were only about 7.5-25% of the top clones. Lesser overlap characterized tumor-adjacent and tumor-blood pairs relative to tumor region pairs.

The template, about 550 ng total RNA, yielded TCR beta cDNA made with a constant-region primer. It was through three nested multiplex PCR rounds of slightly modified ARM-PCR that TCR beta libraries arose. Using its own MiXCR run on the multiplex PCR reads, TCRdb lists one record per CDR3 protein. The sample includes fewer than 75,000 distinct CDR3 sequences, about 65% seen only once; the top ten take around 44%. Between roughly 17 and 31 mg of unsorted bulk tissue served as the source from which RNA and DNA were co-extracted. This clonotype appeared a few times. As yet, its antigen is unknown. The junction does not match germline at one end; this may be a read error. The material sequenced was liver tumor tissue from sampling region 4. Subset defined: tumor region T4, right-lateral pole. The clonotype originates from a man aged 35 to 55 with primary liver carcinoma and hepatitis B virus infection.

The CDR3 sequence is CAGRQDHGTDTQYF. The CDR3 DNA reads TGCGCCGGCAGACAAGATCACGGCACAGATACGCAGTATTTT. The rearrangement joins TRBV4-3 to TRBJ2-3; no clear D gene. The germline gives CDR1 LGHNA, CDR2 YSLEER. The length of the CDR3 is 14 residues.